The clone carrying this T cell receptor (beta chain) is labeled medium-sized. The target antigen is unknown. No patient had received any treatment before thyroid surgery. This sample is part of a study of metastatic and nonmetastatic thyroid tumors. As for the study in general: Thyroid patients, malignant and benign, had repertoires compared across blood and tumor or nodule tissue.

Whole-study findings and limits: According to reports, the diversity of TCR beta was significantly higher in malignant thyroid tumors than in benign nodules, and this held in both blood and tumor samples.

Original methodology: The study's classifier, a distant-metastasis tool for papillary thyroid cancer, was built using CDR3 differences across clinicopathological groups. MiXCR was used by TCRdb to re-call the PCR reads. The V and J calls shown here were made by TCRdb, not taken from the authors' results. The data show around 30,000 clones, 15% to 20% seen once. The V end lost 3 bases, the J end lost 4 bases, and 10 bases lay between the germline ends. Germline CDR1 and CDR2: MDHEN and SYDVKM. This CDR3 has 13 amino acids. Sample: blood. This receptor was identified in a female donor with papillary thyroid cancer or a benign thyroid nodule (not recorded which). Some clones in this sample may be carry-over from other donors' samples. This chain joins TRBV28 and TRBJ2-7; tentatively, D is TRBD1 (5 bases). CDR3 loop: CASSLPGSYEQYF. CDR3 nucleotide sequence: TGTGCCAGCAGTTTGCCAGGGTCGTACGAGCAGTACTTC.